This entry is about one T cell receptor beta chain. Sequence at one end of the junction differs from germline and may be a read error. The sample belongs to a study of identical twins. TCRdb re-derived calls from the 5' RACE reads in MiXCR, one entry per CDR3 protein. The sample carries 1.5 million or so distinct CDR3 sequences, roughly a third recorded once. Germline CDR1 MNHEY, CDR2 SMNVEV (reference sequence). The CDR3 is 14 amino acids. This TCR came from a newborn girl in good health. This chain links TRBV27 with TRBJ2-5; 12 nucleotides agree with TRBD2. Sample: cord blood. The CDR3 nucleotides are TGTGCCAGCAGGACTAGCGGGAGACAAGGGACCCAGTACTTC. It yields the protein CASRTSGRQGTQYF.